A selection of T cell receptor beta chains follows, all from one sample in a study of T cell responses to AZD1222 COVID-19 vaccine. Sequencing used immunoSEQ multiplex PCR; TCRdb keeps in-frame clones, though not all of them. The sample holds 150,000 to 200,000 clones, roughly nine tenths seen once. This specimen was peripheral blood, taken 28 days after the second AZD1222 dose. The receptors were gathered from an adult who received the AZD1222 COVID-19 vaccine. CDR3s include the opening cysteine and the closing phenylalanine or tryptophan. D genes are given only for firm matches.

>TRBV6-1|TRBJ2-1|NA
CASSEGVGQANNEQFF
>TRBV6-1|TRBJ1-4|NA
CASSEAGGAEKLFF
>TRBV30|TRBJ2-5|NA
CAWTTRETQYF
>TRBV5-5|TRBJ1-6|NA
CASSLDPLLQYSPLHF
>TRBV19|TRBJ1-3|TRBD1
CASSPWTGGNTIYF
>TRBV4-1|TRBJ1-1|NA
CASSRQGNTEAFF
>TRBV24-1|TRBJ1-2|NA
CATSESGSYGYTF
>TRBV5-4|TRBJ2-1|NA
CASSLRGANEQFF
>TRBV28|TRBJ2-7|TRBD1
CASSPGQGPYEQYF
>TRBV5-4|TRBJ2-2|NA
CASSLRGSNTGELFF
>TRBV15|TRBJ2-7|TRBD2
CATSSQLAGGPYEQYF